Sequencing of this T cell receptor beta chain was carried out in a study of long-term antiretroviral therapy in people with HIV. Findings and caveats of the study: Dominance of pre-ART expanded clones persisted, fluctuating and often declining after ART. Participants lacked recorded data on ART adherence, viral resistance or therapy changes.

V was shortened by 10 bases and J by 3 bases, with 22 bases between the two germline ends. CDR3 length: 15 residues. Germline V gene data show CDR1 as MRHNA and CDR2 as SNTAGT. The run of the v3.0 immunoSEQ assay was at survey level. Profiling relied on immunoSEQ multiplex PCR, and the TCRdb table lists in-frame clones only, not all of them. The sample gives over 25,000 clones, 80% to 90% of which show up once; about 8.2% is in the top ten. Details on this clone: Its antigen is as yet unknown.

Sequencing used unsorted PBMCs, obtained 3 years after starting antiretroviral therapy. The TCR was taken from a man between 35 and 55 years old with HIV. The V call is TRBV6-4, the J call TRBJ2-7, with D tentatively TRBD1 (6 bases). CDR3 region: CAKPPEQGYDYEQYF. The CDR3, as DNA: TGTGCCAAACCACCGGAACAGGGTTATGACTACGAGCAGTACTTC.